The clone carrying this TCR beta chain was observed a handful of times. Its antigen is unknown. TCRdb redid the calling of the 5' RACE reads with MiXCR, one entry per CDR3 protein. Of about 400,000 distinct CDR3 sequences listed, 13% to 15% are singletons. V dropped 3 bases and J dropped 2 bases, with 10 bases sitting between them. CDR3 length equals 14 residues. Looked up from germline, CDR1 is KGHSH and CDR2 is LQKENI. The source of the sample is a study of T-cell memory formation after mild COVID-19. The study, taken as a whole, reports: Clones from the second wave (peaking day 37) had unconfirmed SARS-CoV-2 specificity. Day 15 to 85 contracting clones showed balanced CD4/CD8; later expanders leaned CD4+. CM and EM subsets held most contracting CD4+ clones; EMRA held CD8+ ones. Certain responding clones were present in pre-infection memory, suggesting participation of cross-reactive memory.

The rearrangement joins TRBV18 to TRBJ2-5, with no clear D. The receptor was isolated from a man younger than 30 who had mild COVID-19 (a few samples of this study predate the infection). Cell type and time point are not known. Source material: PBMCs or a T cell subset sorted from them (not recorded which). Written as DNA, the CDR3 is TGTGCCAGCTCACCCCAGGACGTTCAAGAGACCCAGTACTTC. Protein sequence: CASSPQDVQETQYF.